Reported below is one T cell receptor beta chain. What it binds is unknown. CDR3 size: 14 residues. Trimming shortened V by 4 bases and J by 0 bases, and 7 bases separated the two germline ends. In germline, CDR1 is LGHDT, CDR2 YNNKEL (reference sequence). The second PCR ran roughly 6 to 11 cycles with a sample-barcoded 5' primer and J-beta primers. Each cDNA was tagged by a template-switch adaptor containing 12 random nucleotides. Via MiXCR, TCRdb re-called the 5' RACE reads, giving one row per CDR3 protein. The sample lists about a million distinct CDR3 sequences, 30% to 40% occurring once. These data belong to a study of blood T cells in healthy people across ages. Study conclusions and caveats: With donor CMV status unknown, expanded clonotype changes were possibly confounded. Roughly linear declines in TCR beta diversity per million T cells occurred with age.

Every donor provided 9.5 to 10 milliliters of peripheral blood. The sequence was collected from a man aged 18 to 35 in good health. V usage is TRBV3-1 and J usage is TRBJ1-5; no definite D call. Sequencing was carried out using blood. CDR3 sequence: CASSLSNSNQPQHF. CDR3 bases: TGTGCCAGCAGCCTGTCGAATAGCAATCAGCCCCAGCATTTT.